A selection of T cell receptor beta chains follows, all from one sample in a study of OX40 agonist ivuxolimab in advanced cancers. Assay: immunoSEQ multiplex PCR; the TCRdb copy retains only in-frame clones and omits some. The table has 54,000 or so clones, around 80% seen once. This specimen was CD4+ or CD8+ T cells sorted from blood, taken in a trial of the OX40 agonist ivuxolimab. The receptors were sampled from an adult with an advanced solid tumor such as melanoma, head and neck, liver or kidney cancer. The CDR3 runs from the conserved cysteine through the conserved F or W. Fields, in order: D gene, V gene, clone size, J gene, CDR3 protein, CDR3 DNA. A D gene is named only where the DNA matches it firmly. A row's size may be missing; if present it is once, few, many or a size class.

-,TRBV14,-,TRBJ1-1,CASRRSGGNPEAFF,TGTGCCAGCAGGCGAAGTGGCGGGAACCCTGAAGCTTTCTTT
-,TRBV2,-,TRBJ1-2,CASSGVGPYGYTF,TGTGCCAGCAGTGGCGTGGGACCCTATGGCTACACCTTC
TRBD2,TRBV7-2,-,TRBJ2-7,CASSLPTGGPGEQYF,TGTGCCAGCAGCTTGCCAACGGGGGGGCCGGGGGAGCAGTACTTC
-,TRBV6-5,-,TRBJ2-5,CASSYGAEETQYF,TGTGCCAGCAGTTACGGGGCGGAAGAGACCCAGTACTTC
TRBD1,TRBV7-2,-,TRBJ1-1,CASSLWGQGAEAFF,TGTGCCAGCAGCTTATGGGGACAGGGGGCTGAAGCTTTCTTT
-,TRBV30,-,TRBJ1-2,CAWGASDGNYGYTF,TGTGCCTGGGGGGCCTCGGACGGTAACTATGGCTACACCTTC
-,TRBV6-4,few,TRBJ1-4,CASSESLEVGVATNEKLFF,TGTGCCAGCAGTGAGTCCCTCGAGGTTGGCGTAGCAACTAATGAAAAACTGTTTTTT
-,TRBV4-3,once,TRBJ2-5,CASSQAGGLETQYF,TGCGCCAGCAGCCAAGCCGGGGGCTTGGAGACCCAGTACTTC
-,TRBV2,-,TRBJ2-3,CASSFRAQDTQYF,TGTGCCAGCAGTTTCCGAGCCCAAGATACGCAGTATTTT
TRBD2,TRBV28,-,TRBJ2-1,CASSILSGAVDEQFF,TGTGCCAGCAGTATTTTAAGCGGGGCGGTAGATGAGCAGTTCTTC
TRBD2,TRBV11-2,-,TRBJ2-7,CASSQVPSGTSEQYF,TGTGCCAGCAGCCAAGTCCCTAGCGGGACTTCCGAGCAGTACTTC
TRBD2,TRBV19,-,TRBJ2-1,CASSIEDSSGGAHEQFF,TGTGCCAGTAGTATAGAAGATTCTAGCGGGGGGGCCCATGAGCAGTTCTTC
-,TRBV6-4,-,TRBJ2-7,CASTHCRAYEQYF,TGTGCCAGCACCCACTGTCGAGCCTACGAGCAGTACTTC
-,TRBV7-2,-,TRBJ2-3,CASSLAQFSSVGTDTQYF,TGTGCCAGCAGCTTAGCTCAATTCTCTAGCGTAGGGACAGATACGCAGTATTTT
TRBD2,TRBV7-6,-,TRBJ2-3,CASSLARLAGGHDTQYF,TGTGCCAGCAGCTTAGCGCGGCTAGCGGGGGGCCATGATACGCAGTATTTT
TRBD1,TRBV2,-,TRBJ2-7,CASSWTGGMDEQYF,TGTGCCAGCAGTTGGACAGGGGGGATGGACGAGCAGTACTTC
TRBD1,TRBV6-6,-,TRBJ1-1,CASSYSAQGANTEAFF,TGTGCCAGCAGTTACTCGGCGCAGGGGGCGAACACTGAAGCTTTCTTT
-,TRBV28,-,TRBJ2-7,CASKETATYEQYF,TGTGCCAGCAAGGAAACAGCCACCTACGAGCAGTACTTC
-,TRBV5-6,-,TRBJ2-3,CASSLPRPGAGVDTQYF,TGTGCCAGCAGCTTGCCAAGGCCAGGGGCAGGAGTAGATACGCAGTATTTT
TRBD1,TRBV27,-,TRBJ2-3,CASRGQGEGDTQYF,TGTGCCAGCAGGGGACAGGGGGAGGGAGATACGCAGTATTTT
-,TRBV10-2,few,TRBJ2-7,CASREGPGSTSSYEQYF,TGCGCCAGCAGGGAGGGGCCGGGAAGTACTAGCTCCTACGAGCAGTACTTC
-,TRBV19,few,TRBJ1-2,CASSIEPSANYGYTF,TGTGCCAGTAGTATAGAGCCGTCCGCTAACTATGGCTACACCTTC
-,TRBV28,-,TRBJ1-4,CASSLTQEKLFF,TGTGCCAGCAGTTTAACGCAAGAAAAACTGTTTTTT
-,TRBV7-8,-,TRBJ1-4,CASSASSETTNEKLFF,TGTGCCAGCAGCGCATCCTCAGAGACAACTAATGAAAAACTGTTTTTT
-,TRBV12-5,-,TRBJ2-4,CASGLERDFLAKNIQYF,TGTGCTAGTGGTTTGGAACGGGACTTCCTAGCCAAAAACATTCAGTACTTC
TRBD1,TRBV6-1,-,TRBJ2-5,CASSAITGGSWETQYF,TGTGCCAGCAGTGCAATAACAGGGGGCAGTTGGGAGACCCAGTACTTC
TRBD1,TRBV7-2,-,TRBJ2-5,CASSLAGQGWETQYF,TGTGCCAGCAGCTTAGCAGGACAGGGGTGGGAGACCCAGTACTTC
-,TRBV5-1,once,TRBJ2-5,CASSLGWGTIQETQYF,TGCGCCAGCAGCTTGGGATGGGGCACAATTCAAGAGACCCAGTACTTC
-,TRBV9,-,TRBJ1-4,CASSVEGGLGEKLFF,TGTGCCAGCAGCGTAGAGGGAGGGTTGGGCGAAAAACTGTTTTTT
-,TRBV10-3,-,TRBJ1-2,CASSSHQANYGYTF,TGTGCCAGCAGTTCCCACCAGGCTAACTATGGCTACACCTTC
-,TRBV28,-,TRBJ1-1,CASSLSGYVEAFF,TGTGCCAGCAGTTTATCAGGGTATGTTGAAGCTTTCTTT